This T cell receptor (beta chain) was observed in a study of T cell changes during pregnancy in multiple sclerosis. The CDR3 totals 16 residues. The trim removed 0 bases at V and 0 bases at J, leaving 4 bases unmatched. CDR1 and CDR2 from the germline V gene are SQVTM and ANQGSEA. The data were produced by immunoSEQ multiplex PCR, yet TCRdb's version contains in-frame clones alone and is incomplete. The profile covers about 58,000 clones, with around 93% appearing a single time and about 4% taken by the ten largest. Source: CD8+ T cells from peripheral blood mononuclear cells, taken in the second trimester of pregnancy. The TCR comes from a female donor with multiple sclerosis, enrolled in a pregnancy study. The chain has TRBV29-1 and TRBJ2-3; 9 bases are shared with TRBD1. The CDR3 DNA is TGCAGCGTTGAAGAATGGGACAGGGAGAGCACAGATACGCAGTATTTT. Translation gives CSVEEWDRESTDTQYF.